What follows are 25 T cell receptor beta chains derived from one specimen sequenced in a study of CD8 T cells in cerebrospinal fluid in Alzheimer's disease. Following a re-call of the 10x single-cell sequencing reads, TCRdb has one entry per CDR3 protein and lacks DNA. The sample totals around 1,200 distinct CDR3 sequences. What was sequenced was cerebrospinal fluid. The receptors stem from a human donor in good health.

This clonotype is deemed medium-sized (0.01 to 0.1%) by its frequency. This chain uses TRBV5-4 with TRBJ2-3; the D call of TRBD1 rests on TCRdb alone, since no DNA is present to check it. Germline V gene sequence: CDR1 SGHNT, CDR2 YYREEE (reference sequence). This CDR3 contains 16 residues. CDR3 residues: CASSSGTDVYTDTQYF.

J is TRBJ2-3 and V is TRBV5-6. The CDR3 has 11 amino acids. The germline CDR1 and CDR2 sequences are SGHDT and YYEEEE. CDR3 amino acids: CASSLSDTQYF.

This clonotype is called large (0.1 to 1%) based on its frequency. The V call is TRBV11-2, the J call TRBJ2-5; the D gene TCRdb calls, TRBD1, cannot be checked with no DNA. Germline V gene sequence: CDR1 SGHAT, CDR2 FQNNGV. The CDR3 is 14 residues long. The CDR3 here is CASSQGQAQETQYF. The variable domain in full, completed from reference TRBV11-2 and TRBJ2-5, reads EAGVAQSPRYKIIEKRQSVAFWCNPISGHATLYWYQQILGQGPKLLIQFQNNGVVDDSQLPKDRFSAERLKGVDSTLKIQPAKLEDSAVYLCASSQGQAQETQYFGPGTRLLVL.

This clonotype is medium-sized by frequency. V gene TRBV5-1 combines with J gene TRBJ2-7; TCRdb picks TRBD2, but there is no DNA to check that call. This CDR3 is built from 16 residues. The germline gives CDR1 SGHRS, CDR2 YFSETQ. The CDR3 loop is CASSLSGSRGSYEQYF.

Measured by frequency, this clonotype is medium-sized. V and J are TRBV20-1 and TRBJ1-5; TCRdb's D call, TRBD1, is unchecked because there is no DNA. Germline V gene sequence: CDR1 DFQATT, CDR2 SNEGSKA (reference sequence). The CDR3 has 13 amino acids. The CDR3 loop reads CSAEGGANQPQHF.

Its frequency marks this clonotype as medium-sized. J is TRBJ2-7 and V is TRBV29-1. Per the germline V gene, CDR1 is SQVTM and CDR2 is ANQGSEA. The CDR3 consists of 12 residues. CDR3 residues: CSVEDSSYEQYF.

Measured by frequency, this clonotype is medium-sized (0.01 to 0.1%). The chain carries TRBV4-1 and TRBJ2-3; with no DNA, the TCRdb D assignment of TRBD1 cannot be verified. This CDR3 is built from 16 residues. From germline, CDR1 is MGHRA and CDR2 YSYEKL. CDR3 sequence reads: CASSQYNPVDTDTQYF.

By frequency, this clonotype registers medium-sized (0.01 to 0.1%). This chain joins TRBV6-6 and TRBJ2-5; the TCRdb call, TRBD1, lacks DNA for checking. The CDR3 is made up of 15 amino acids. Germline CDR1 MNHNY, CDR2 SVGAGI (reference sequence). The CDR3 spells CASSLIQGKSETQYF.

According to its frequency, this clonotype is medium-sized. The chain carries TRBV3-1 and TRBJ2-7; TCRdb's D call of TRBD2 is untestable without DNA. CDR1 and CDR2 from the germline V gene are LGHDT and YNNKEL (reference sequence). CDR3 size: 18 residues. The CDR3 is CASSQDWSGRAGNDEQYF.

This clonotype registers medium-sized by frequency. J is TRBJ1-1 and V is TRBV13; TCRdb indicates TRBD1, and absent DNA this call remains unverified. The germline V gene encodes CDR1 PRHDT and CDR2 FYEKMQ (reference sequence). The length of the CDR3 is 14 residues. CDR3 protein: CASSLVGRGTEAFF.

This clonotype is identified as medium-sized from frequency. J is TRBJ1-1 and V is TRBV27. The CDR3 consists of 14 residues. The V gene's germline CDR1 is MNHEY and CDR2 SMNVEV (reference sequence). CDR3 residues: CASSLDLLGTEAFF.

Frequency places this clonotype as medium-sized. The rearrangement links TRBV19 to TRBJ2-7; TCRdb proposes TRBD1, but this gene call is untestable without DNA. This CDR3 has 14 residues. From germline, CDR1 is LNHDA and CDR2 SQIVND (reference sequence). The CDR3 spells CASSRGQGVNEQYF.

According to its frequency, this clonotype is medium-sized. The chain uses TRBV5-5 and TRBJ2-7; absent DNA, TCRdb's TRBD2 call cannot be checked. CDR3 length: 15 amino acids. Per the germline V gene, CDR1 is SGHKS and CDR2 is YYEKEE (reference sequence). This CDR3 is CASSFSRLAGDEQYF.

This clonotype shows up as medium-sized by frequency. The chain couples TRBV10-3 to TRBJ2-1; TCRdb's D gene call, TRBD1, goes unchecked for lack of DNA. CDR1 is ENHRY, CDR2 SYGVKD, per germline. This CDR3 has 13 residues. This CDR3 reads CAIRLQGAGEQFF.

The chain uses TRBV11-2 and TRBJ2-1; the D gene TCRdb calls, TRBD1, cannot be checked with no DNA. The germline V gene encodes CDR1 SGHAT and CDR2 FQNNGV. The CDR3 consists of 19 residues. The CDR3 loop reads CASSTRRIDRDTVYNEQFF.

Frequency places this clonotype as medium-sized. The chain combines TRBV19 with TRBJ2-7; TCRdb gives TRBD2 as the D gene, but with no DNA this cannot be confirmed. The CDR3 length is 11 residues. The germline CDR1 and CDR2 sequences are LNHDA and SQIVND (reference sequence). This CDR3 is CASSIGGVQYF.

This clonotype is medium-sized (0.01 to 0.1%) by frequency. The chain links TRBV15 to TRBJ1-4; the TCRdb call, TRBD1, lacks DNA for checking. This CDR3 comprises 15 residues. CDR1 is LNHNV, CDR2 YYDKDF, per germline (reference sequence). The CDR3 sequence: CATSRAGDQVEKLFF.

Its frequency marks this clonotype as medium-sized (0.01 to 0.1%). J is TRBJ2-1 and V is TRBV15; the D gene TCRdb calls, TRBD2, cannot be checked with no DNA. The CDR3 contains 15 residues. Per germline, CDR1 LNHNV and CDR2 YYDKDF (reference sequence). This CDR3 reads CATSTAGAGYNEQFF.

This clonotype is deemed medium-sized by its frequency. J is TRBJ2-2 and V is TRBV19; no DNA is available, so the TRBD1 call from TCRdb remains unchecked. CDR1 LNHDA and CDR2 SQIVND come from the germline V gene (reference sequence). The CDR3 consists of 15 residues. The CDR3 protein is CASRAGQQNTGELFF.

In terms of frequency, this clonotype is medium-sized. The chain recombines TRBV9 with TRBJ2-1; the D call from TCRdb, TRBD1, cannot be confirmed without DNA. This CDR3 has 17 amino acids. The germline CDR1 and CDR2 sequences are SGDLS and YYNGEE. CDR3 protein: CASSETGRQWAYNEQFF.

This clonotype is called medium-sized based on its frequency. The V gene is TRBV11-1, the J gene TRBJ2-3; TCRdb picks TRBD2, but there is no DNA to check that call. The CDR3 contains 13 residues. Germline CDR1 reads SGHAT; CDR2 reads FQDESV (reference sequence). The CDR3 loop is CASSLGTRHTQYF.

According to its frequency, this clonotype is medium-sized. V usage is TRBV27 and J usage is TRBJ2-2; no DNA is available, so the TRBD1 call from TCRdb remains unchecked. The length of the CDR3 is 15 residues. In germline, CDR1 is MNHEY, CDR2 SMNVEV (reference sequence). This CDR3 is CASSLTGMNTGELFF.

Its frequency marks this clonotype as large. This rearrangement joins TRBV20-1 to TRBJ2-7. Germline V gene lookup returns CDR1 DFQATT and CDR2 SNEGSKA (reference sequence). The CDR3 is made up of 14 amino acids. The CDR3 spells CSARDERNPYEQYF.

Its frequency marks this clonotype as large. The chain recombines TRBV6-5 with TRBJ2-5; TCRdb calls TRBD1, which cannot be checked without DNA. The V gene's germline CDR1 is MNHEY and CDR2 SVGAGI. The CDR3 consists of 16 residues. CDR3 loop: CASSSLRQGRGETQYF.

J is TRBJ2-1 and V is TRBV18; TCRdb names TRBD1, which stays unverified in the absence of DNA. The CDR3 runs to 16 residues. Per germline, CDR1 KGHSH and CDR2 LQKENI. This CDR3 reads CASSLTGTGSYNEQFF.